The 23 T cell receptor beta chains below come from one sample, sequenced in a study of blood T cell repertoires in COVID-19 (dated by TCRdb to 2020 to 2022). The method behind the library was the immunoSEQ multiplex PCR assay. Entries here come from immuneACCESS through TCRdb and include only in-frame sequences with V and J called. Some clones fail to appear in such tables; in the studies checked, an unresolved V gene covers under half of the shortfall, and the cause of the remainder is unknown. The sample table records around 150,000 clones; approximately 87% of these occur just once. In total, the top ten clones hold less than 2.5% of the sample. The sample consisted of peripheral blood. These receptors came from a man in his fifties or sixties with active COVID-19.

The V gene is TRBV10-2, the J gene TRBJ2-7, with TRBD1 matching over 7 bases. After removal of 6 bases from V and 3 bases from J, the junction contained 8 bases not matched to a gene. CDR1 and CDR2 from the germline V gene are WSHSY and SAAADI. This CDR3 region has 14 residues. The CDR3 region is CASSEIGQDYEQYF. For the CDR3, the DNA is TGCGCCAGCAGCGAGATCGGACAGGACTACGAGCAGTACTTC.

V usage is TRBV7-8 and J usage is TRBJ2-7; D might be TRBD2 (7 bases). Germline CDR1 and CDR2: SGHVS and FQNEAQ. This CDR3 comprises 15 residues. V lost 4 bases and J 9 bases, leaving 22 bases between the germline ends. The CDR3 region has the DNA TGTGCCAGCAGCTCTCAGAGGGGGGGCTCTGTTGGGCAGTACTTC. It encodes CASSSQRGGSVGQYF. The complete variable domain, with remaining parts taken from reference TRBV7-8 and TRBJ2-7, reads GAGVSQSPRYKVAKRGQDVALRCDPISGHVSLFWYQQALGQGPEFLTYFQNEAQLDKSGLPSDRFFAERPEGSVSTLKIQRTQQEDSAVYLCASSSQRGGSVGQYFGPGTRLTVT.

This clone qualifies as medium-sized. The CDR3 nucleotides read TGTGCTAGTGGACAAGATCCCGGGACAGTGGAGCTGTTTTTT. Translating it yields CASGQDPGTVELFF. The chain carries TRBV12-5 and TRBJ2-2; TRBD1 agrees at 7 bases. This CDR3 is 14 amino acids long. The ends lost 6 bases at V and 10 bases at J; junction bases unmatched: 11. CDR1 is LGHNT and CDR2 is FRNRAP in the germline V gene. Based on the CDR3 plus reference TRBV12-5 and TRBJ2-2, the full variable domain is DARVTQTPRHKVTEMGQEVTMRCQPILGHNTVFWYRQTMMQGLELLAYFRNRAPLDDSGMPKDRFSAEMPDATLATLKIQPSEPRDSAVYFCASGQDPGTVELFFGEGSRLTVL.

The J gene is TRBJ2-4, the V gene TRBV15; 11 nucleotides agree with TRBD1. From germline, CDR1 is LNHNV and CDR2 YYDKDF (reference sequence). Germline trimming cut 1 base from V and 3 bases from J; bases unmatched to any gene: 8. This CDR3 has 18 amino acids. CDR3 loop: CATSRGHGQGAFKNIQYF. As DNA, the CDR3 is TGTGCCACCAGCAGAGGCCACGGACAGGGGGCGTTCAAAAACATTCAGTACTTC.

V usage is TRBV18 and J usage is TRBJ2-5; possible D gene TRBD2, 6 bases. This CDR3 is 13 amino acids long. From germline, CDR1 is KGHSH and CDR2 LQKENI. V gave up 3 bases and J gave up 2 bases, with 7 bases separating them. DNA of the CDR3: TGTGCCAGCTCACCGGGGACTCAAGAGACCCAGTACTTC. Translation gives CASSPGTQETQYF.

The rearrangement links TRBV24-1 to TRBJ1-2; TRBD1 is a possible D gene (6 bases). This CDR3 spans 17 amino acids. V was clipped by 6 bases and J by 7 bases, with 26 bases between them. From germline, CDR1 is KGHDR and CDR2 SFDVKD. The CDR3 region is CATSPILKRRGAGGYTF. The CDR3 DNA sequence: TGTGCCACCAGTCCCATTTTAAAACGACGGGGGGCGGGTGGCTACACCTTC.

A few counts support this clone. J is TRBJ2-7 and V is TRBV6-5, with 9 positions matching TRBD1. The CDR3 sequence is 14 residues long. Germline V gene lookup returns CDR1 MNHEY and CDR2 SVGAGI. The J segment lost 7 bases and the V segment lost 4 bases, leaving 8 bases of the junction unmatched. The DNA for the CDR3 is TGTGCCAGCAGTTTTCAACAGGGGGCGAGGGAGCAGTACTTC. Translating gives CASSFQQGAREQYF.

The genes are TRBV4-1 and TRBJ2-5, with a weak D call TRBD1 (6 bases). The CDR3 runs 14 residues. With 4 bases removed from V and 2 bases from J, the gap between germline ends came to 11 bases. CDR1 and CDR2 from the germline V gene are MGHRA and YSYEKL. CDR3 loop: CASSRARGQETQYF. The CDR3 DNA is TGCGCCAGCAGCCGGGCCAGGGGACAAGAGACCCAGTACTTC.

This clone was seen a single time. V is TRBV9 and J is TRBJ2-5; tentatively, D is TRBD2 (6 bases). There are 14 residues in the CDR3. CDR1 is SGDLS and CDR2 is YYNGEE in the germline V gene. Trimming removed 3 bases from V and 5 bases from J, with 14 bases in between. The CDR3 DNA reads TGTGCCAGCAGCGAGCGCACGGGGGTGGAGACCCAGTACTTC. It specifies CASSERTGVETQYF.

The chain links TRBV12-3 or TRBV12-4 to TRBJ1-1; no clear D. V lost 4 bases and J lost 6, with 12 bases in between. CDR3 length equals 13 residues. The CDR3 bases are TGTGCCAGCAGTTCACTGATGGGCGCTGAAGCTTTCTTT. As protein: CASSSLMGAEAFF.

The chain combines TRBV6-5 with TRBJ1-2; TRBD1 matches 9 bases. V was clipped by 4 bases and J by 6 bases; unmatched bases: 3. The CDR3 length is 13 residues. In germline, CDR1 is MNHEY, CDR2 SVGAGI. This CDR3 reads CASSSGQGNGYTF. DNA of the CDR3: TGTGCCAGCAGTTCTGGACAGGGGAATGGCTACACCTTC.

The V call is TRBV7-9, the J call TRBJ1-2, with 7 bases fitting TRBD1. The CDR3 runs 16 residues. The V segment lost 1 base and the J segment 4 bases; nucleotides outside the gene matches: 9. Germline loops: CDR1 SEHNR, CDR2 FQNEAQ (reference sequence). The CDR3 sequence: CASSLGPLRGLYGYTF. The CDR3 coding sequence is TGTGCCAGCAGCTTAGGACCCCTGAGGGGGCTCTATGGCTACACCTTC.

The gene calls are TRBV19 and TRBJ1-1; 10 nucleotides line up with TRBD1. V was clipped by 5 bases and J by 0 bases; unmatched bases: 6. The CDR3 runs to 16 residues. From germline, CDR1 is LNHDA and CDR2 SQIVND (reference sequence). The CDR3 bases are TGTGCCAGTAGTCCGGGACAGGGGTTGATGAACACTGAAGCTTTCTTT. Translation: CASSPGQGLMNTEAFF.

V usage is TRBV5-5 and J usage is TRBJ2-4; TRBD1 matches 7 bases. Germline CDR1 and CDR2: SGHKS and YYEKEE (reference sequence). Unmatched junction bases numbered 4, after V lost 1 base and J lost 9 bases. This CDR3 contains 13 residues. The CDR3 DNA follows: TGTGCCAGCAGCTTGCTCAGGGGGAGCATTCAGTACTTC. This codes for CASSLLRGSIQYF.

The V and J genes are TRBV5-1 and TRBJ2-4, with TRBD2 matching 8 bases. The J segment lost 9 bases and the V segment lost 2 bases, leaving 10 bases of the junction unmatched. CDR3 length: 15 residues. CDR1 is SGHRS and CDR2 is YFSETQ in the germline V gene. CDR3 region: CASSLSGTREGIQYF. CDR3 sequence (DNA): TGCGCCAGCAGCTTATCCGGGACCCGGGAGGGCATTCAGTACTTC. The full variable domain, with the rest looked up from reference TRBV5-1 and TRBJ2-4, is KAGVTQTPRYLIKTRGQQVTLSCSPISGHRSVSWYQQTPGQGLQFLFEYFSETQRNKGNFPGRFSGRQFSNSRSEMNVSTLELGDSALYLCASSLSGTREGIQYFGAGTRLSVL.

The rearrangement uses TRBV6-5 and TRBJ1-1, with D unclear. Per the germline V gene, CDR1 is MNHEY and CDR2 is SVGAGI. This CDR3 is built from 12 residues. V shed 5 bases and J shed 6 bases, with 10 bases lying between them. The CDR3 DNA follows: TGTGCCAGCAGTCAGACCCGGGCTGAAGCTTTCTTT. This translates into CASSQTRAEAFF.

The V call is TRBV24-1, the J call TRBJ2-1; tentatively, D is TRBD1 (5 bases). The germline V gene has CDR1 KGHDR and CDR2 SFDVKD. There are 13 residues in the CDR3. The V end lost 3 bases, the J end lost 10 bases, and 12 bases lay between the germline ends. This chain's CDR3 is CATSDPARAEQFF. The DNA for the CDR3 is TGTGCCACCAGTGATCCGGCCAGGGCGGAGCAGTTCTTC.

This clone came up a few times. The V call is TRBV5-8, the J call TRBJ2-3; 12 bases match TRBD2. With 0 bases clipped from V and 8 bases from J, the junction kept 10 bases outside the gene matches. The CDR3 consists of 17 residues. From germline, CDR1 is SGHTS and CDR2 YDEGEE. CDR3 region: CASSLEPSGGAYGTQYF. The CDR3 coding sequence is TGTGCCAGCAGCTTGGAGCCTAGCGGGGGGGCCTATGGTACGCAGTATTTT.

J is TRBJ2-2 and V is TRBV10-3; 10 positions match TRBD2. CDR1 and CDR2 (germline): ENHRY, SYGVKD. Losses at the gene ends were 6 bases for V and 3 bases for J; bases not matched to a gene: 7. The CDR3 runs 16 residues. The CDR3 DNA sequence: TGTGCCATCAGAAGGGGACTAGCGAAAGACACCGGGGAGCTGTTTTTT. It translates to CAIRRGLAKDTGELFF.

V gene TRBV15 combines with J gene TRBJ2-2, with D maybe TRBD1 (5 bases). CDR1 and CDR2 (germline): LNHNV, YYDKDF (reference sequence). This CDR3 has 16 residues. Trimming cost V 0 bases and J 0 bases, with 8 bases left between them. The CDR3 DNA reads as TGTGCCACCAGCAGAGACACAGGTTCGAACACCGGGGAGCTGTTTTTT. It yields the protein CATSRDTGSNTGELFF.

This clone turned up a few times. V and J are TRBV7-9 and TRBJ2-1; 7 bases align to TRBD2. Germline V gene lookup returns CDR1 SEHNR and CDR2 FQNEAQ (reference sequence). The CDR3 is 14 residues long. Trimming cost V 5 bases and J 7 bases; bases outside gene matches: 8. The CDR3 bases are TGTGCCAGCAGCCCGGGGAGCGGGGCGAATGAGCAGTTCTTC. Protein product: CASSPGSGANEQFF.

This clone was detected only once. The chain has TRBV20-1 and TRBJ2-3; 7 nucleotides line up with TRBD1. In germline, CDR1 is DFQATT, CDR2 SNEGSKA (reference sequence). The length of the CDR3 is 17 residues. Trimming removed 3 bases from V and 0 bases from J; junction bases left unmatched: 12. The CDR3 DNA sequence: TGCAGTGCTAGTCGTCCCGGGACAGCTACTAGCACAGATACGCAGTATTTT. This sequence encodes CSASRPGTATSTDTQYF.

The gene calls are TRBV12-3 or TRBV12-4 and TRBJ2-3, with D perhaps TRBD1 (6 bases). The CDR3 covers 11 residues. The ends were cut back, 9 bases at V and 3 bases at J, with 7 bases in the middle. In DNA, the CDR3 is TGTGCCAGTACAGGGACAGATACGCAGTATTTT. It specifies CASTGTDTQYF.